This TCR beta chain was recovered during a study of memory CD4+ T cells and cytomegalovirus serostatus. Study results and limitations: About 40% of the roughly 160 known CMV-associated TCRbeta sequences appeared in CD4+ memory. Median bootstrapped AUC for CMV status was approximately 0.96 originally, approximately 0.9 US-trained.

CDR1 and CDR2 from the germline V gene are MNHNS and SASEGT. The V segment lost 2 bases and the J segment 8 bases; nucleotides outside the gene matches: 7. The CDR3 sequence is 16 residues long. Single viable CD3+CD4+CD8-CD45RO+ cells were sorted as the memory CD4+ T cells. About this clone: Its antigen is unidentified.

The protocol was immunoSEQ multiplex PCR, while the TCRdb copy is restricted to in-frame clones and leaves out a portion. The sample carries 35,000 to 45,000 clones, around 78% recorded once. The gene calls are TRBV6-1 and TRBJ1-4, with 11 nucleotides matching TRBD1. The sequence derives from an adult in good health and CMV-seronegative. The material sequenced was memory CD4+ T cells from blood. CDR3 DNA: TGTGCCAGCAGTGAATATAGGACAGGGGGCTCGGAAAAACTGTTTTTT. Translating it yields CASSEYRTGGSEKLFF.